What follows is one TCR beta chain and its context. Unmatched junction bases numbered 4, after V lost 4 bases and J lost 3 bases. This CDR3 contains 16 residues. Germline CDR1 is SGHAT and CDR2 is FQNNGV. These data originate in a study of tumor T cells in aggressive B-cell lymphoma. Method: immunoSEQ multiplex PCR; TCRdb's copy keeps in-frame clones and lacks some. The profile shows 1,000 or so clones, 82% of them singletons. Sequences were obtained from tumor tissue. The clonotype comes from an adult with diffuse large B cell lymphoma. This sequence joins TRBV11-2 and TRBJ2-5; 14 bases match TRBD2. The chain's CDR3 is CASSSMGLAGEETQYF. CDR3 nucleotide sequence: TGTGCCAGCAGCTCCATGGGACTAGCGGGGGAAGAGACCCAGTACTTC.